One sample yielded the 31 T cell receptor beta chains listed below, sequenced in a study of regulatory T cells in long-lasting Graves disease. iRepertoire HTBI primers and Arm-PCR of CDR3 regions built TCR beta libraries. MiXCR, run by TCRdb on the multiplex PCR reads, gives a single entry per CDR3 protein. In the table there are some 560,000 distinct CDR3 sequences, 15% to 20% of which are singletons. Sample time point: newly diagnosed GD, antithyroid drugs for less than 3 months. Extracted RNA from PBMCs served as the source of the TCR library. This sample also appeared in a second study, on T cells in Graves' hyperthyroidism and ophthalmopathy.

The sequencing used peripheral blood mononuclear cells (PBMCs), collected at new diagnosis, from a patient treated with antithyroid drugs. The receptors shown here come from a woman aged 35 to 60 with Graves disease.

This clonotype was seen many times. This rearrangement joins TRBV2 to TRBJ2-2; maybe TRBD2 (6 bases). In germline, CDR1 is SNHLY, CDR2 FYNNEI. The CDR3 loop spans 15 amino acids. Trimming took 4 bases from V and 2 from J, leaving 11 bases between them. CDR3: CASSGGGINTGELFF. The CDR3 bases are TGTGCCAGCAGTGGGGGAGGCATAAACACCGGGGAGCTGTTTTTT.

A single count supports this clonotype. One base away lies a much larger clone, so this may be a sequencing read error. The CDR3 nucleotides read TGTGCCAGCAGCCCAGGTGGACTCTCCACAGGTACGCAGTATTTT. This sequence encodes CASSPGGLSTGTQYF. The rearrangement links TRBV12-3 or TRBV12-4 to TRBJ2-3; TRBD1 or TRBD2 may be the D gene (5 bases each). This CDR3 has 15 amino acids.

This clonotype has a count of ten or more. The chain joins TRBV5-1 to TRBJ2-1, with 10 bases that match TRBD2. The ends lost 3 bases at V and 4 bases at J; junction bases unmatched: 16. CDR1 is SGHRS and CDR2 is YFSETQ in the germline V gene. The CDR3 consists of 19 residues. The CDR3: CASSSPLRLAGPVYNEQFF. The CDR3 DNA reads as TGCGCCAGCAGCTCCCCGCTTAGACTAGCGGGTCCCGTTTACAATGAGCAGTTCTTC. The full variable domain, in which reference TRBV5-1 and TRBJ2-1 provide the parts outside the CDR3, is KAGVTQTPRYLIKTRGQQVTLSCSPISGHRSVSWYQQTPGQGLQFLFEYFSETQRNKGNFPGRFSGRQFSNSRSEMNVSTLELGDSALYLCASSSPLRLAGPVYNEQFFGPGTRLTVL.

The sample holds a few counts of this clonotype. This chain joins TRBV20-1 and TRBJ1-6, with a possible D match to TRBD1 (5 bases). V was cut by 3 bases and J by 10 bases, with 13 bases left in between. Per the germline V gene, CDR1 is DFQATT and CDR2 is SNEGSKA (reference sequence). The CDR3 contains 13 residues. Written as DNA, the CDR3 is TGCAGTGCTAGGAAAGGGGCAGGATCACCCCTCCACTTT. It codes for CSARKGAGSPLHF.

With regard to this clonotype: A much larger clone is a single base away; this may be a read error. The gene calls are TRBV30 and TRBJ1-2; D perhaps matches TRBD1 (6 bases). CDR1 is GTSNPN, CDR2 SVGIG, per germline (reference sequence). The CDR3 runs 14 residues. The CDR3 coding sequence is TGTGCCTGGAGTCGGGACACCGCTTTGGGTGGCTACGCCTTC. This translates into CAWSRDTALGGYAF.

In its sample, this clonotype was seen many times. The genes are TRBV28 and TRBJ2-7; 10 bases map to TRBD1. Germline assignment: CDR1 MDHEN and CDR2 SYDVKM. Germline trimming cut 5 bases from V and 5 bases from J; bases unmatched to any gene: 6. The CDR3 consists of 14 residues. DNA for the CDR3: TGTGCCAGCAGTGGACAGGGGGAGAGGGACGAGCAGTACTTC. Translated, it gives CASSGQGERDEQYF.

In its sample, this clonotype was seen many times. The rearrangement joins TRBV2 to TRBJ2-1; 8 bases align to TRBD1. Germline V lookup: CDR1 SNHLY, CDR2 FYNNEI. V lost 5 bases and J lost 3; bases outside the gene matches: 6. The CDR3 totals 15 residues. The CDR3 coding sequence is TGTGCCAGCAGTTTTTCCGGGACAGGCTACAATGAGCAGTTCTTC. Its translation: CASSFSGTGYNEQFF.

The sample holds many counts of this clonotype. J is TRBJ2-5 and V is TRBV27, with 12 bases lining up with TRBD2. The CDR3 spans 14 residues. Trimming took 4 bases from V and 11 from J; bases not matched to a gene: 8. Germline assignment: CDR1 MNHEY and CDR2 SMNVEV (reference sequence). The CDR3 here is CASSSTSGGGVQYF. The CDR3, as DNA: TGTGCCAGCAGTTCGACTAGCGGGGGAGGAGTTCAGTACTTC.

The chain has TRBV12-3 or TRBV12-4 and TRBJ1-3; D gene uncertain. V lost 8 bases to trimming and J lost 4 bases, with 12 bases between them. This CDR3 spans 13 amino acids. The DNA for the CDR3 is TGTGCCAGCGGCCACAATAGAGGAAACACCATATATTTT. This codes for CASGHNRGNTIYF.

This clonotype has at least ten counts. The chain joins TRBV6-1 to TRBJ1-1; 7 bases line up with TRBD1. The germline gives CDR1 MNHNS, CDR2 SASEGT. Trimming removed 10 bases from V and 2 bases from J; junction bases left unmatched: 7. CDR3 size: 13 residues. The CDR3 coding sequence is TGTGCCATTTCCCGGGACAGCAACACTGAAGCTTTCTTT. Its translation is CAISRDSNTEAFF.

This clonotype was detected a few times. The rearrangement joins TRBV7-9 to TRBJ2-7; D gene unclear. CDR1 SEHNR and CDR2 FQNEAQ come from the germline V gene (reference sequence). Trimming removed 2 bases at V and 12 bases at J, with 8 bases between. CDR3 size: 10 residues. The CDR3 loop reads CASSLYPTYF. In nucleotides, the CDR3 is TGTGCCAGCAGCTTATACCCAACGTACTTC. The complete variable domain, with remaining parts taken from reference TRBV7-9 and TRBJ2-7, reads DTGVSQNPRHKITKRGQNVTFRCDPISEHNRLYWYRQTLGQGPEFLTYFQNEAQLEKSRLLSDRFSAERPKGSFSTLEIQRTEQGDSAMYLCASSLYPTYFGPGTRLTVT.

This clonotype was picked up many times. The chain recombines TRBV11-2 with TRBJ1-1; no clear D gene. V lost 1 base, J lost 7 bases, and 7 bases lay in between. CDR1 is SGHAT, CDR2 FQNNGV, per germline. The CDR3 contains 12 residues. CDR3 bases: TGTGCCAGCAGCTTAGCGGGTGGTGAAGCTTTCTTT. Residues: CASSLAGGEAFF.

This clonotype was recorded at least ten times. The chain couples TRBV13 to TRBJ1-4; a possible D gene is TRBD1 (5 bases). The germline V gene has CDR1 PRHDT and CDR2 FYEKMQ (reference sequence). The CDR3 is 15 amino acids. V shed 2 bases and J shed 0 bases, with 7 bases lying between them. CDR3 in amino acids: CASSLRGPTNEKLFF. CDR3 bases: TGTGCCAGCAGCTTAAGGGGACCAACTAATGAAAAACTGTTTTTT. Full variable domain (rest looked up from reference TRBV13 and TRBJ1-4): AAGVIQSPRHLIKEKRETATLKCYPIPRHDTVYWYQQGPGQDPQFLISFYEKMQSDKGSIPDRFSAQQFSDYHSELNMSSLELGDSALYFCASSLRGPTNEKLFFGSGTQLSVL.

The gene calls are TRBV28 and TRBJ2-3; TRBD2 is a possible D gene (7 bases). Germline V lookup: CDR1 MDHEN, CDR2 SYDVKM. There are 13 residues in the CDR3. Trimming removed 10 bases at V and 5 bases at J, with 16 bases between. The CDR3 DNA sequence: TGTGCCACCCAACGGCGGGGGCGAGATACGCAGTATTTT. Translating it yields CATQRRGRDTQYF. Complete variable domain (other parts from reference TRBV28 and TRBJ2-3): DVKVTQSSRYLVKRTGEKVFLECVQDMDHENMFWYRQDPGLGLRLIYFSYDVKMKEKGDIPEGYSVSREKKERFSLILESASTNQTSMYLCATQRRGRDTQYFGPGTRLTVL.

This clonotype was counted ten times or more. The genes are TRBV12-3 or TRBV12-4 and TRBJ2-3, with unresolved D. This CDR3 region has 15 residues. Trimming stripped 5 bases from V and 0 bases from J, with 12 bases between. CDR3 nucleotides: TGTGCCAGCAGTAAGGCGCCTGCTAGCACAGATACGCAGTATTTT. It yields the protein CASSKAPASTDTQYF.

This clonotype has just a few counts. The chain carries TRBV7-6 and TRBJ2-1, with 10 bases that match TRBD2. This CDR3 spans 15 amino acids. After removal of 4 bases from V and 4 bases from J, the junction contained 4 bases not matched to a gene. The germline V gene encodes CDR1 SGHVS and CDR2 FNYEAQ. DNA of the CDR3: TGTGCCAGCAGCTCCGCAGCGGGGGGGTACAATGAGCAGTTCTTC. Its protein product is CASSSAAGGYNEQFF. Looking up the rest from reference TRBV7-6 and TRBJ2-1 gives the full variable domain: GAGVSQSPRYKVTKRGQDVALRCDPISGHVSLYWYRQALGQGPEFLTYFNYEAQQDKSGLPNDRFSAERPEGSISTLTIQRTEQRDSAMYRCASSSAAGGYNEQFFGPGTRLTVL.

This clonotype was seen only a few times. A much larger clone differs from this one at a single base, so this may be a read error. The chain combines TRBV7-2 with TRBJ1-2; D unclear. This CDR3 is 13 amino acids long. Between the trimmed V and J ends, which lost 5 bases and 0 bases, there was a span of 7 bases. The germline CDR1 and CDR2 sequences are SGHTA and FQGNSA. CDR3 region: CASSTRANYGYTF. CDR3 sequence (DNA): TGTGCCAGCAGCACGAGAGCTAACTATGGCTACACCTTC.

The chain carries TRBV7-2 and TRBJ2-7; TRBD2 matches at 9 bases. The CDR3 totals 17 residues. J was trimmed by 0 bases and V by 5 bases; bases with no gene match: 11. The germline V gene encodes CDR1 SGHTA and CDR2 FQGNSA. The CDR3, as DNA: TGTGCCAGCAGCCCCGCCCTAGCGGGGTCGAGCTCCTACGAGCAGTACTTC. Protein: CASSPALAGSSSYEQYF.

The CDR3 region is CASSSQRGGPIPYEQYF. CDR3 DNA: TGTGCCAGCAGCAGCCAACGGGGGGGGCCCATCCCCTACGAGCAGTACTTC. This chain connects TRBV3-1 to TRBJ2-7; 8 nucleotides match TRBD2. Germline CDR1 LGHDT, CDR2 YNNKEL (reference sequence). V shed 5 bases, J shed 2 bases, and the junction held 14 bases outside the gene matches. The CDR3 loop spans 17 amino acids.

The J gene is TRBJ2-5, the V gene TRBV6-2 or TRBV6-3, with 8 bases that match TRBD1. The CDR3 has 15 residues. V lost 2 bases and J lost 5; bases outside the gene matches: 7. Germline values: CDR1 MNHEY, CDR2 SVGEGT. The CDR3 coding sequence is TGTGCCAGCAGTTACGGCAGGGGGCTTTCGGAGACCCAGTACTTC. Translated: CASSYGRGLSETQYF.

This clonotype was counted a few times. The chain couples TRBV5-1 to TRBJ2-2, with 8 nucleotides matching TRBD1. The germline CDR1 and CDR2 sequences are SGHRS and YFSETQ. Losses at the gene ends were 2 bases for V and 7 bases for J; bases not matched to a gene: 10. The CDR3 length is 16 residues. In nucleotides, the CDR3 is TGCGCCAGCAGCTTTACAGGGGGTCGTTCGGGCGGGGAGCTGTTTTTT. It encodes CASSFTGGRSGGELFF.

This clonotype was seen ten or more times. The chain uses TRBV27 and TRBJ2-5; 8 nucleotides line up with TRBD1. The CDR3 covers 17 residues. Germline V lookup: CDR1 MNHEY, CDR2 SMNVEV (reference sequence). Losses at the gene ends were 5 bases for V and 5 bases for J; bases not matched to a gene: 16. CDR3 nucleotides: TGTGCCAGCAGTATAAACCTCCCCAGGGGGCAGGGGGAGACCCAGTACTTC. Translated, it gives CASSINLPRGQGETQYF.

A remark on this clonotype: A read error may explain this, as a much larger clone is one base away. The chain uses TRBV11-2 and TRBJ1-6; weak D call: TRBD1 (6 bases). The CDR3 length is 17 residues. The germline V gene encodes CDR1 SGHAT and CDR2 FQNNGV. CDR3 coding DNA: TGTGCCAGCAGCTTATACAGGGAAGGCCCGTACAATTCACCCCCCCACTTT. Its protein is CASSLYREGPYNSPPHF.

This clonotype was observed at least ten times. The chain couples TRBV29-1 to TRBJ2-5, with D maybe TRBD2 (6 bases). The V end was cut by 1 base, the J end by 5 bases, with 8 bases between. Germline V gene sequence: CDR1 SQVTM, CDR2 ANQGSEA. CDR3 size: 12 residues. CDR3 nucleotide sequence: TGCAGCGTTGAAGCGGGGGAGGAGACCCAGTACTTC. Protein sequence: CSVEAGEETQYF.

This clonotype was recorded many times. The gene calls are TRBV28 and TRBJ1-6, with D possibly matching TRBD1 (5 bases). With 5 bases removed from V and 0 bases from J, the gap between germline ends came to 11 bases. The germline CDR1 and CDR2 sequences are MDHEN and SYDVKM. The CDR3 consists of 16 residues. The CDR3 DNA reads as TGTGCCAGCAGTCCTCAGGGCTTCTCCTATAATTCACCCCTCCACTTT. Its protein is CASSPQGFSYNSPLHF.

This clonotype was observed many times. The chain links TRBV7-2 to TRBJ1-4, with 8 nucleotides matching TRBD1. Trimming removed 5 bases from V and 6 bases from J; junction bases left unmatched: 8. CDR1 and CDR2 (germline): SGHTA, FQGNSA. The CDR3 spans 15 residues. The CDR3 DNA sequence: TGTGCCAGCAGCCGTCAGGGGGCGTCTTATGAAAAACTGTTTTTT. It is translated as CASSRQGASYEKLFF.

The rearrangement uses TRBV9 and TRBJ2-7; D not certain. The CDR3 totals 12 residues. Germline V gene sequence: CDR1 SGDLS, CDR2 YYNGEE. Trimming shortened V by 3 bases and J by 2 bases, and 6 bases separated the two germline ends. In DNA, the CDR3 is TGTGCCAGCAGCGGTTCAACCTACGAGCAGTACTTC. It is translated as CASSGSTYEQYF.

The chain carries TRBV28 and TRBJ2-1; perhaps D is TRBD1 or TRBD2 (5 bases each). The CDR3 runs to 16 residues. Germline CDR1 MDHEN, CDR2 SYDVKM. The ends were cut back, 2 bases at V and 1 base at J, with 12 bases in the middle. CDR3 sequence (DNA): TGTGCCAGCAGTTTAGAGGGGCCGTCATCCTACAATGAGCAGTTCTTC. Translated, it gives CASSLEGPSSYNEQFF.

This clonotype was seen repeatedly, ten times or more. The V gene is TRBV20-1, the J gene TRBJ2-1; TRBD2 aligns across 12 bases. The CDR3 sequence is 17 residues long. Germline V lookup: CDR1 DFQATT, CDR2 SNEGSKA (reference sequence). J lost 4 bases, V lost 0 bases, and 7 bases had no gene match. The CDR3 is CSARDSSGGGRYNEQFF. CDR3 DNA: TGCAGTGCTAGAGATTCTAGCGGGGGGGGGCGTTACAATGAGCAGTTCTTC.

The chain has TRBV7-2 and TRBJ2-3, with TRBD2 identical over 13 bases. V shed 5 bases and J 6 bases; nucleotides not matched to a gene: 14. Germline loops: CDR1 SGHTA, CDR2 FQGNSA. The CDR3 has 18 amino acids. The CDR3 here is CASSLRPGTSGAGDTQYF. DNA for the CDR3: TGTGCCAGCAGCCTCAGGCCCGGGACTAGCGGGGCCGGGGATACGCAGTATTTT.

This clonotype has a count of ten or more. This chain connects TRBV2 to TRBJ1-2; TRBD1 is a possible D gene (6 bases). The germline V gene encodes CDR1 SNHLY and CDR2 FYNNEI. This CDR3 contains 16 residues. The V end lost 5 bases, the J end lost 3 bases, and 19 bases lay between the germline ends. The CDR3 loop reads CASSPRIAGHYYGYTF. In DNA, the CDR3 is TGTGCCAGCAGTCCAAGGATTGCGGGACACTACTATGGCTACACCTTC.